This entry features one TCR beta chain sequence. Sequencing was performed with immunoSEQ multiplex PCR; in TCRdb, only in-frame clones are kept and a portion is missing. Of fewer than 85,000 clones listed, roughly 87% are singletons. The data are from a study of siplizumab effects on memory and regulatory T cells. The CDR3 totals 14 residues. The V end was cut by 1 base, the J end by 5 bases, with 11 bases between. Germline assignment: CDR1 SEHNR and CDR2 FQNEAQ (reference sequence). The V call is TRBV7-9, the J call TRBJ1-1; D ambiguous. Sequencing was performed on Tregs sorted from blood. The clonotype was recovered from a human donor in good health. CDR3 sequence (DNA): TGTGCCAGCAGCTTAGGGCCGGGGAGGACTGAAGCTTTCTTT. Translating it yields CASSLGPGRTEAFF.